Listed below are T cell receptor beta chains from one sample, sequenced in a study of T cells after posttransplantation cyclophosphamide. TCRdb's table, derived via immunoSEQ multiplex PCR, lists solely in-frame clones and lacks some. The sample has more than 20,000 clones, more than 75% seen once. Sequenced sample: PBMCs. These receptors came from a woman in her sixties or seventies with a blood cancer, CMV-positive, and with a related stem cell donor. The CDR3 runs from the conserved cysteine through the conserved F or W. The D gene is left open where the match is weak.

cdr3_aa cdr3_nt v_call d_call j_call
CASAASAGSYEQYF TGCGCCAGCGCGGCGTCCGCCGGTTCTTACGAGCAGTACTTC TRBV5-1 - TRBJ2-7
CASSPSGGTDTQYF TGCGCCAGCAGCCCCTCCGGGGGCACAGATACGCAGTATTTT TRBV5-1 - TRBJ2-3
CASRLNSWRYEQYF TGTGCCAGCAGACTGAATAGTTGGAGGTACGAGCAGTACTTC TRBV11-2 - TRBJ2-7
CASRLTSGSYEQYF TGTGCCAGCAGGCTGACTAGCGGGAGCTACGAGCAGTACTTC TRBV27 TRBD2 TRBJ2-7
CATSRGGVASGTYEQYF TGTGCCACCAGCAGAGGCGGGGTGGCTAGCGGGACCTACGAGCAGTACTTC TRBV15 TRBD2 TRBJ2-7
CASSKSFDRRNQPQHF TGTGCCAGCAGCAAATCCTTTGACAGACGCAATCAGCCCCAGCATTTT TRBV21-1 - TRBJ1-5
CASSKSGTSGRVTDTQYF TGCGCCAGCAGTAAATCCGGGACTAGCGGGAGGGTCACAGATACGCAGTATTTT TRBV10-2 TRBD2 TRBJ2-3
CASSLGQGGYEQYF TGTGCCAGCAGCTTGGGACAGGGGGGTTACGAGCAGTACTTC TRBV5-7 TRBD1 TRBJ2-7
CASSRFQGSGELFF TGTGCCAGTAGTCGGTTTCAGGGGTCCGGGGAGCTGTTTTTT TRBV19 - TRBJ2-2
CASSLIAGLMNEQFF TGTGCCAGCAGTTTAATCGCGGGATTGATGAATGAGCAGTTCTTC TRBV27 - TRBJ2-1
CASSSWTSVDEQFF TGTGCCAGCAGTTCATGGACTAGCGTTGATGAGCAGTTCTTC TRBV6-5 TRBD2 TRBJ2-1
CASSVVALAGDTQYF TGTGCCAGCAGCGTAGTGGCTCTAGCGGGAGATACGCAGTATTTT TRBV9 TRBD2 TRBJ2-3
CASSLGRSAGELFF TGTGCCAGCAGCTTGGGTAGGAGCGCCGGGGAGCTGTTTTTT TRBV5-6 - TRBJ2-2
CASRTSDEQYF TGTGCCAGCAGGACGAGCGACGAGCAGTACTTC TRBV6-1 - TRBJ2-7
CASSRDSNTEAFF TGTGCCAGCTCAAGGGACAGTAACACTGAAGCTTTCTTT TRBV18 TRBD1 TRBJ1-1
CASSIEGGTEAFF TGTGCCAGTAGTATAGAGGGGGGCACTGAAGCTTTCTTT TRBV19 - TRBJ1-1